This is a list of T cell receptor beta chains from one sample in a study of blood T cell repertoires in COVID-19. Sequencing used immunoSEQ multiplex PCR; TCRdb keeps in-frame clones, though not all of them. Of over 250,000 clones listed, 90% are singletons. Sequencing used PBMCs or T cells enriched from blood (not recorded which). These receptors all come from a woman in her 30s who had recovered from COVID-19. Each CDR3 is given with its conserved first and last residue. The D gene is left open where the match is weak. Clone size is given for some rows only: seen once, a few or many times, or a class if the clone is expanded.

.	TRBV6-5	TRBD1	TRBJ2-1	CASRYWTGDNEQFF	TGTGCCAGCCGTTACTGGACAGGGGACAATGAGCAGTTCTTC
.	TRBV5-4	.	TRBJ1-1	CAGRKNRDGDTEAFF	TGTGCCGGCCGGAAAAACAGGGATGGGGACACTGAAGCTTTCTTT
once	TRBV28	TRBD1	TRBJ2-2	CASSPQGARTGELFF	TGTGCCAGCAGTCCACAGGGGGCGAGAACCGGGGAGCTGTTTTTT
.	TRBV7-9	TRBD1	TRBJ1-5	CASTPRRTGIQPQHF	TGTGCCAGCACCCCTCGGAGGACAGGGATTCAGCCCCAGCATTTT
.	TRBV28	.	TRBJ2-7	CASRLDRAYEQYF	TGTGCCAGCAGATTGGACAGAGCCTACGAGCAGTACTTC
.	TRBV24-1	TRBD1	TRBJ1-6	CATSRDSNSPLHF	TGTGCCACCAGCCGGGACAGTAATTCACCCCTCCACTTT
.	TRBV18	TRBD2	TRBJ2-7	CASSPGTSGRDEQYF	TGTGCCAGCTCACCAGGGACTAGCGGGAGAGATGAGCAGTACTTC
.	TRBV6-2/TRBV6-3	TRBD2	TRBJ2-3	CASSSGTSGSPSITQYF	TGTGCCAGCAGTTCCGGGACTAGCGGGAGTCCGTCCATTACGCAGTATTTT
.	TRBV10-1	TRBD2	TRBJ2-3	CASSESNSGRIDTQYF	TGCGCCAGCAGTGAGTCTAATAGCGGGAGAATAGATACGCAGTATTTT
.	TRBV5-1	TRBD1	TRBJ2-2	CASSLRQGNTGELFF	TGCGCCAGCAGCTTAAGACAGGGGAACACCGGGGAGCTGTTTTTT
.	TRBV14	TRBD2	TRBJ2-1	CASSQALTSGSYNEQFF	TGTGCCAGCAGCCAAGCATTAACTAGCGGTTCCTACAATGAGCAGTTCTTC